This TCR beta chain is from a study of blood T cells in healthy people across ages. A second PCR of 7 to 11 cycles used a sample-barcoded 5' primer and a J-beta primer mix. TCRdb analysed the 5' RACE reads with MiXCR anew, one entry per CDR3 protein. This table holds hundreds of thousands of distinct CDR3 sequences, around 45% found once. The ends were cut back, 3 bases at V and 4 bases at J, with 10 bases in the middle. The CDR3 has 14 residues. Germline loops: CDR1 LGHDT, CDR2 YNNKEL (reference sequence). V is TRBV3-1 and J is TRBJ1-5, with D tentatively TRBD1 (6 bases). The sample taken for sequencing was blood. The origin of this receptor is a woman aged 55-70 years in good health. CDR3 region: CASSQGDTNQPQHF. CDR3 bases: TGTGCCAGCAGCCAGGGGGACACTAATCAGCCCCAGCATTTT. The full variable domain, rest sourced from reference TRBV3-1 and TRBJ1-5, is DTAVSQTPKYLVTQMGNDKSIKCEQNLGHDTMYWYKQDSKKFLKIMFSYNNKELIINETVPNRFSPKSPDKAHLNLHINSLELGDSAVYFCASSQGDTNQPQHFGDGTRLSIL.